This T cell receptor beta chain originates from a study of human T cells and chemical hapten exposure. As for the study in general: Per-sample TCR yield variability stemmed mainly from small pooled library volume differences.

TCRdb analysed the RACE reads with MiXCR anew, one entry per CDR3 protein. The sample includes roughly 80,000 distinct CDR3 sequences, 12% to 15% of them seen just once. The germline CDR1 and CDR2 sequences are MNHNY and SVGAGI (reference sequence). This CDR3 spans 14 amino acids. V lost 4 bases to trimming and J lost 2 bases, with 12 bases between them. The time point: pre-sensitization, week 0. The treatment here: therapeutic diphenylcyclopropenone sensitization with weekly scalp DPC. The clonotype originates from a woman in her fifties or sixties with alopecia areata. Some clones in this sample may be carry-over from other donors' samples. V gene TRBV6-6 combines with J gene TRBJ2-7; D unresolved. This material consisted of whole blood, taken in connection with sensitization to the hapten diphenylcyclopropenone (DPC). Here the CDR3 DNA reads TGTGCCAGCAGTTTCACCCCCACCGCCTACGAGCAGTACTTC. This codes for CASSFTPTAYEQYF.